This T cell receptor beta chain was identified during a study of T cell repertoires in cytomegalovirus infection (dated by TCRdb to about 2019). In the study overall: Peptide stimulations targeted recently identified HLA-C-restricted CMV epitopes, whose presentation resists viral immunomodulation, together with well-studied HLA-B-restricted epitopes. Donor HLA type was relevant to the analysis, because carriage of CMV infection together with the matching HLA type was indicated by public TCR beta signatures. Study-wide conclusions, independent of this receptor: Carriers of CMV infection plus the relevant HLA type were discriminated by the cumulative frequency of public TCR beta family members in the study cohort and in an independent 352-donor cohort. In the ex vivo response, HLA-C-restricted CMV-specific TCR beta clonotypes were dominant, and in two of eight donors the single most frequent clonotype came from this HLA-C-restricted group.

The sample was run on an Illumina HiSeq 1500. TCRdb's own reprocessing of the public reads used fastp at Q25 and MiXCR and kept productive beta chains. Entries that share a CDR3 protein sequence are merged under the most common genes and DNA. This sample lists about 110,000 distinct CDR3 sequences; over 40% were detected once. The ten largest clones capture less than 80% of the sample. Reading the germline V gene gives CDR1 KGHSH and CDR2 LQKENI. V is trimmed back by 3 bases and J by 1 base, and the junction contains 7 bases that no gene match accounts for. The cysteine opens and the phenylalanine closes a CDR3 of 17 amino acids. The retained sequence is limited to the CDR3, 51 bases, with the frame set at the first base. This clonotype occurred a few times. Its antigen is not yet known. There are no base qualities to consult, and no much larger clone falls within one base. The treatment or condition label, read with the paper, signifies: in vitro stimulation with specific CMV peptide epitopes to enrich CMV-specific T cells.

The TCR was taken from a human donor in good health (CMV status not recorded). Some clones in this sample may be carry-over from other donors' samples. The chain joins TRBV18 to TRBJ1-1, with 11 bases aligning to TRBD1. Source: CD8+ T cells from cultured PBMCs, taken from culture after CMV antigen stimulation. CDR3 sequence: CASSPGDRGMENTEAFF. The bases read TGTGCCAGCTCACCCGGGGACAGGGGGATGGAGAACACTGAAGCTTTCTTT. Reference TRBV18 and TRBJ1-1 genes cover what lies past the CDR3, so the full variable domain is NAGVMQNPRHLVRRRGQEARLRCSPMKGHSHVYWYRQLPEEGLKFMVYLQKENIIDESGMPKERFSAEFPKEGPSILRIQQVVRGDSAAYFCASSPGDRGMENTEAFFGQGTRLTVV.